Shown below are 31 T cell receptor beta chains from a single sample sequenced in a study of cytomegalovirus exposure and HLA in healthy donors. PCR used 60 Vbeta primers and 13 Jbeta primers. Using immunoSEQ multiplex PCR, the repertoire was profiled, and TCRdb retains in-frame clones only, with some absent. Of some 150,000 clones listed, about 77% were seen once; the top ten hold 1.6%. What was sequenced was PBMCs. The receptors were sampled from a female donor in good health and CMV-seronegative.

The chain recombines TRBV5-1 with TRBJ2-2; D uncertain. Germline V CDR1 and CDR2: SGHRS, YFSETQ. The CDR3 covers 15 residues. The V end lost 1 base, the J end lost 0 bases, and 7 bases lay between the germline ends. The CDR3 region is CASSLKTANTGELFF. The CDR3 DNA follows: TGCGCCAGCAGCTTGAAAACAGCGAACACCGGGGAGCTGTTTTTT.

This clone was seen just once. This chain uses TRBV18 with TRBJ2-5; possible D gene TRBD2, 6 bases. The last part of the DNA fits TRBJ2-7 better; the J call may be wrong. CDR1 is KGHSH and CDR2 is LQKENI in the germline V gene. This CDR3 region has 16 residues. The chain's CDR3 is CASSPAAGRSSYEQYF. CDR3 coding DNA: TGTGCCAGCTCACCGGCTGCGGGACGGAGCTCCTACGAGCAGTACTTC.

V usage is TRBV5-1 and J usage is TRBJ1-2; 10 nucleotides agree with TRBD1. The ends lost 5 bases at V and 8 bases at J; junction bases unmatched: 9. CDR1 is SGHRS and CDR2 is YFSETQ in the germline V gene. This CDR3 spans 14 amino acids. DNA of the CDR3: TGCGCCAGCAGGCCCGGGACAGGGGCCTCCGGCTACACCTTC. Its translation: CASRPGTGASGYTF. Using reference TRBV5-1 and TRBJ1-2 for the parts outside the CDR3, the full variable domain is KAGVTQTPRYLIKTRGQQVTLSCSPISGHRSVSWYQQTPGQGLQFLFEYFSETQRNKGNFPGRFSGRQFSNSRSEMNVSTLELGDSALYLCASRPGTGASGYTFGSGTRLTVV.

This chain connects TRBV10-1 to TRBJ2-5; D is possibly TRBD2 (6 bases). This CDR3 is built from 13 residues. The germline V gene encodes CDR1 WNHNN and CDR2 SYGVQD (reference sequence). Trimming took 4 bases from V and 5 from J, leaving 11 bases between them. CDR3: CASSGGLSETQYF. DNA for the CDR3: TGCGCCAGCAGTGGGGGACTCTCGGAGACCCAGTACTTC.

The gene calls are TRBV10-3 and TRBJ1-1; possibly TRBD1 for D (6 bases). Germline CDR1 reads ENHRY; CDR2 reads SYGVKD. The CDR3 spans 14 residues. The V gene lost 4 bases and the J gene lost 3 bases, with 12 bases spanning the gap. The CDR3 region is CAISGAGEDTEAFF. The CDR3 DNA reads as TGTGCCATCAGTGGAGCAGGGGAAGACACTGAAGCTTTCTTT.

In nucleotides, the CDR3 is TGTGCCACCAGCAGAGATTTTAGGGGAGGAGGCAATCAGCCCCAGCATTTT. Amino acids: CATSRDFRGGGNQPQHF. The rearrangement uses TRBV15 and TRBJ1-5; maybe TRBD1 (5 bases). The CDR3 runs 17 residues. Germline V gene lookup returns CDR1 LNHNV and CDR2 YYDKDF (reference sequence). Trimming took 0 bases from V and 2 from J, leaving 14 bases between them.

J is TRBJ2-2 and V is TRBV2; 7 nucleotides match TRBD1. CDR1 and CDR2 (germline): SNHLY, FYNNEI. With V trimmed by 6 bases and J by 4 bases, 11 bases remained unmatched. The CDR3 totals 16 residues. Here the CDR3 reads CASRRQGPSITGELFF. CDR3 DNA: TGTGCCAGCAGGCGACAGGGCCCGAGTATCACCGGGGAGCTGTTTTTT.

This clone has only a few counts. J is TRBJ1-1 and V is TRBV25-1, with D maybe TRBD1 (5 bases). In germline, CDR1 is MGHDK, CDR2 SYGVNS. The CDR3 runs to 14 residues. Trimming removed 8 bases from V and 0 bases from J, with 13 bases in between. The CDR3 DNA sequence: TGTGCCAGCCGAGAGGTAGGGGTGAACACTGAAGCTTTCTTT. Translation gives CASREVGVNTEAFF.

The chain recombines TRBV6-6 with TRBJ1-1; no reliable D call. Germline V gives CDR1 MNHNY, CDR2 SVGAGI (reference sequence). The V and J ends lost 2 bases and 5 bases respectively, with 9 bases between them. This CDR3 has 13 amino acids. The DNA of the CDR3 is TGTGCCAGCAGTTACCAGACGGGAACTGAAGCTTTCTTT. The encoded protein is CASSYQTGTEAFF.

The rearrangement links TRBV27 to TRBJ1-5; perhaps TRBD1 as D (5 bases). The CDR3 consists of 12 residues. The germline V and J ends were trimmed by 6 bases and 6 bases, with 9 bases remaining between them. CDR1 MNHEY and CDR2 SMNVEV come from the germline V gene (reference sequence). CDR3 residues: CASRQGGQPQHF. The DNA of the CDR3 is TGTGCCAGCAGGCAGGGCGGTCAGCCCCAGCATTTT.

V is TRBV6-1 and J is TRBJ1-6, with D uncertain. Trimming pared 7 bases from V and 0 bases from J, leaving 10 bases between. The CDR3 loop spans 15 amino acids. Germline loops: CDR1 MNHNS, CDR2 SASEGT. The CDR3 sequence: CASTTGSSYNSPLHF. CDR3 sequence (DNA): TGTGCCAGCACTACGGGTAGCTCCTATAATTCACCCCTCCACTTT.

The genes are TRBV7-6 and TRBJ2-5, with D perhaps assigned TRBD1 or TRBD2 (5 bases each). Germline CDR1 reads SGHVS; CDR2 reads FNYEAQ. The CDR3 contains 15 residues. The V and J ends lost 4 bases and 4 bases respectively, with 16 bases between them. The CDR3 sequence is CASSSAAAQGETQYF. The CDR3 DNA reads as TGTGCCAGCAGCTCAGCGGCGGCCCAGGGAGAGACCCAGTACTTC.

The genes are TRBV13 and TRBJ2-5, with D possibly being TRBD2 (5 bases). This CDR3 region has 14 residues. Trimming removed 2 bases at V and 1 base at J, with 8 bases between. In germline, CDR1 is PRHDT, CDR2 FYEKMQ (reference sequence). The DNA of the CDR3 is TGTGCCAGCAGCTTACGTCGGGGCCAAGAGACCCAGTACTTC. This translates into CASSLRRGQETQYF.

V is TRBV28 and J is TRBJ2-1; TRBD2 agrees at 12 bases. The length of the CDR3 is 14 residues. The germline V gene has CDR1 MDHEN and CDR2 SYDVKM. J was trimmed by 8 bases and V by 4 bases; bases with no gene match: 3. CDR3: CASSSSGRGYEQFF. DNA for the CDR3: TGTGCCAGCAGTTCTAGCGGGAGGGGCTATGAGCAGTTCTTC. The full variable domain, with the rest looked up from reference TRBV28 and TRBJ2-1, is DVKVTQSSRYLVKRTGEKVFLECVQDMDHENMFWYRQDPGLGLRLIYFSYDVKMKEKGDIPEGYSVSREKKERFSLILESASTNQTSMYLCASSSSGRGYEQFFGPGTRLTVL.

The CDR3 coding sequence is TGTGCCAGTAGTATTCACCGGGACTGGACCTACGAGCAGTACTTC. Protein sequence: CASSIHRDWTYEQYF. The gene calls are TRBV19 and TRBJ2-7, with D possibly TRBD2 on 6 matching bases. Between the trimmed V and J ends, which lost 3 bases and 2 bases, there was a span of 14 bases. Looked up from germline, CDR1 is LNHDA and CDR2 is SQIVND (reference sequence). CDR3 length: 15 residues.

This clone occurred a few times. CDR3 residues: CASSPTGVATGELFF. In DNA form, the CDR3 reads TGTGCCAGTAGCCCAACAGGGGTGGCCACCGGGGAGCTGTTTTTT. The V and J genes are TRBV19 and TRBJ2-2; 7 bases fit TRBD1. The CDR3 is 15 residues long. The V gene's germline CDR1 is LNHDA and CDR2 SQIVND (reference sequence). The trim removed 6 bases at V and 4 bases at J, leaving 8 bases unmatched.

The chain joins TRBV5-1 to TRBJ2-5, with 11 bases fitting TRBD2. The V and J ends lost 0 bases and 1 base, in that order; junction bases with no gene match: 5. Germline V gene data show CDR1 as SGHRS and CDR2 as YFSETQ. CDR3 length: 17 residues. CDR3 in amino acids: CASSLAGTSGFQETQYF. The CDR3 bases are TGCGCCAGCAGCTTGGCCGGGACTAGCGGATTCCAAGAGACCCAGTACTTC.

The chain employs TRBV6-5 and TRBJ2-2; 7 bases are a match to TRBD2. The CDR3 spans 14 residues. Losses at the gene ends were 2 bases for V and 6 bases for J; bases not matched to a gene: 3. Germline V gives CDR1 MNHEY, CDR2 SVGAGI. This chain's CDR3 is CASSYTREAGELFF. The CDR3 DNA is TGTGCCAGCAGTTACACCCGGGAGGCCGGGGAGCTGTTTTTT.

The gene calls are TRBV6-1 and TRBJ2-5; 7 bases match TRBD1. The J call may be wrong; the DNA end is better matched by TRBJ2-7. The CDR3 extends over 16 amino acids. In germline, CDR1 is MNHNS, CDR2 SASEGT. The CDR3 reads CASSEGLGQISYEQYF. The CDR3 DNA reads TGTGCCAGCAGTGAAGGGTTGGGACAGATCTCCTACGAGCAGTACTTC.

This chain uses TRBV5-4 with TRBJ1-2; perhaps TRBD1 as D (6 bases). Germline V CDR1 and CDR2: SGHNT, YYREEE (reference sequence). Trimming cost V 4 bases and J 8 bases, with 15 bases left between them. The CDR3 is 13 amino acids. The DNA of the CDR3 is TGTGCCAGCAGCCCGGACAGTCCTGGAGGCTACACCTTC. This codes for CASSPDSPGGYTF.

The CDR3: CASSDLCEGGGVMRNQPQHF. In nucleotides, the CDR3 is TGTGCCAGCAGTGACCTGTGTGAAGGGGGGGGTGTTATGCGCAATCAGCCCCAGCATTTT. The chain carries TRBV6-4 and TRBJ1-5; a weak D match, TRBD1 (6 bases). Trimming took off 2 bases at V and 2 bases at J, with 25 bases between the two ends. This CDR3 spans 20 amino acids. CDR1 is MRHNA, CDR2 SNTAGT, per germline.

This chain links TRBV6-1 with TRBJ2-7, with D maybe TRBD2 (5 bases). Per germline, CDR1 MNHNS and CDR2 SASEGT. This CDR3 has 11 residues. The V end was cut by 7 bases, the J end by 3 bases, with 7 bases between. CDR3: CASTGGYEQYF. CDR3 sequence (DNA): TGTGCCAGCACTGGAGGCTACGAGCAGTACTTC.

The rearrangement joins TRBV5-1 to TRBJ2-3, with TRBD1 matching 10 bases. Unmatched junction bases numbered 10, after V lost 0 bases and J lost 6 bases. CDR3 size: 17 residues. The germline V gene encodes CDR1 SGHRS and CDR2 YFSETQ. The CDR3: CASSLVFRTGGADTQYF. The CDR3 DNA is TGCGCCAGCAGCTTGGTTTTTAGGACAGGGGGTGCGGATACGCAGTATTTT.

V usage is TRBV10-3 and J usage is TRBJ2-7; the D is unclear. This CDR3 is built from 11 residues. In germline, CDR1 is ENHRY, CDR2 SYGVKD. Trimming took 10 bases from V and 4 from J, leaving 11 bases between them. In DNA form, the CDR3 reads TGTGCCACGGGTACGGATTACGAGCAGTACTTC. It is translated as CATGTDYEQYF.

The chain recombines TRBV4-1 with TRBJ1-1; 7 bases are shared with TRBD1. The V gene end was trimmed by 0 bases and the J gene end by 1 base; junction bases not matched to a gene: 5. The CDR3 has 16 residues. Germline assignment: CDR1 MGHRA and CDR2 YSYEKL. The CDR3 DNA reads as TGCGCCAGCAGCCAAGAGGAGGCAGGGGGGAACACTGAAGCTTTCTTT. Translating it yields CASSQEEAGGNTEAFF.

The V call is TRBV6-5, the J call TRBJ1-5, with TRBD1 identical over 7 bases. This CDR3 has 13 amino acids. The V gene end was trimmed by 7 bases and the J gene end by 6 bases; junction bases not matched to a gene: 6. Per germline, CDR1 MNHEY and CDR2 SVGAGI. The CDR3 DNA follows: TGTGCCAGCACCACAGGGGCCCCTCAGCCCCAGCATTTT. It yields the protein CASTTGAPQPQHF.

V is TRBV29-1 and J is TRBJ2-5; TRBD2 is a possible D gene (6 bases). TRBJ2-7 matches the DNA end more closely, so the J call is doubtful. From germline, CDR1 is SQVTM and CDR2 ANQGSEA. CDR3 length equals 15 residues. CDR3 amino acids: CSYLWRGPFSYEQYF. The DNA of the CDR3 is TGCAGCTACCTGTGGAGGGGACCTTTCTCCTACGAGCAGTACTTC.

The V and J genes are TRBV5-1 and TRBJ2-2; perhaps TRBD1 as D (6 bases). CDR1 is SGHRS and CDR2 is YFSETQ in the germline V gene. Trimming stripped 8 bases from V and 6 bases from J, with 23 bases between. This CDR3 contains 16 residues. CDR3 sequence: CARPNLQGGGSGELFF. The CDR3 DNA reads as TGCGCCAGGCCAAATTTACAGGGTGGCGGGTCCGGGGAGCTGTTTTTT.

This chain links TRBV13 with TRBJ1-2, with 7 bases aligning to TRBD1. CDR1 PRHDT and CDR2 FYEKMQ come from the germline V gene (reference sequence). With 3 bases clipped from V and 7 bases from J, the junction kept 8 bases outside the gene matches. This CDR3 comprises 14 residues. CDR3 in amino acids: CASSFDRDLPGYTF. The DNA of the CDR3 is TGTGCCAGCAGCTTCGACAGGGACCTCCCTGGCTACACCTTC.

In DNA form, the CDR3 reads TGTGCCAGTAGTATAGGGGGTCGGGCGGGAGGGGGCTACAATGAGCAGTTCTTC. This encodes CASSIGGRAGGGYNEQFF. V is TRBV19 and J is TRBJ2-1; the match to TRBD2 covers 9 bases. The CDR3 is 18 residues long. J lost 3 bases, V lost 1 base, and 10 bases had no gene match. Germline values: CDR1 LNHDA, CDR2 SQIVND (reference sequence).

V is TRBV6-5 and J is TRBJ2-1, with 8 positions matching TRBD2. The CDR3 runs 15 residues. From germline, CDR1 is MNHEY and CDR2 SVGAGI. V shed 2 bases, J shed 0 bases, and the junction held 0 bases outside the gene matches. CDR3 in amino acids: CASSYGTSSYNEQFF. For the CDR3, the DNA is TGTGCCAGCAGTTACGGGACTAGCTCCTACAATGAGCAGTTCTTC.